The 24 T cell receptor beta chains below all came from one sample that was sequenced in a study of blood T cell repertoires in COVID-19. The method was immunoSEQ multiplex PCR; TCRdb's version includes in-frame clones alone and lacks a portion of them. The data show approximately 150,000 clones, over 75% seen once. Sequencing was carried out using peripheral blood. These receptors were taken from a man aged 65-85 years who had recovered from COVID-19.

This chain uses TRBV7-2 with TRBJ1-6; tentative D call: TRBD1 (5 bases). CDR1 is SGHTA, CDR2 FQGNSA, per germline. CDR3 length: 14 amino acids. Trimming cost V 3 bases and J 10 bases, with 13 bases left between them. The CDR3 region is CASSLGTGYSPLHF. The CDR3, as DNA: TGTGCCAGCAGCTTGGGGACTGGCTACTCACCCCTCCACTTT. Full variable domain (missing parts from reference TRBV7-2 and TRBJ1-6): GAGVSQSPSNKVTEKGKDVELRCDPISGHTALYWYRQSLGQGLEFLIYFQGNSAPDKSGLPSDRFSAERTGGSVSTLTIQRTQQEDSAVYLCASSLGTGYSPLHFGNGTRLTVT.

The chain combines TRBV7-9 with TRBJ1-1; D is perhaps TRBD1 (6 bases). Germline V gene lookup returns CDR1 SEHNR and CDR2 FQNEAQ (reference sequence). The CDR3 loop spans 17 amino acids. The V end lost 1 base, the J end lost 2 bases, and 17 bases lay between the germline ends. CDR3 in amino acids: CASSLVLRRTDNTEAFF. Here the CDR3 DNA reads TGTGCCAGCAGCTTAGTGTTGCGTCGGACAGATAACACTGAAGCTTTCTTT.

This chain uses TRBV7-2 with TRBJ2-2, with TRBD2 matching over 7 bases. Germline assignment: CDR1 SGHTA and CDR2 FQGNSA. The CDR3 sequence is 17 residues long. V gave up 5 bases and J gave up 4 bases; unmatched junction bases: 13. The CDR3 sequence: CASSIHSGGSFTGELFF. For the CDR3, the DNA is TGTGCCAGCAGCATTCACTCGGGCGGGAGTTTCACCGGGGAGCTGTTTTTT.

This chain uses TRBV5-1 with TRBJ1-2, with D unresolved. The CDR3 has 16 residues. Germline values: CDR1 SGHRS, CDR2 YFSETQ. Trimming cost V 4 bases and J 2 bases, with 18 bases left between them. For the CDR3, the DNA is TGCGCCAGCAGCCCTAGCGAGGGCAGGCGGAACTATGGCTACACCTTC. Amino acids: CASSPSEGRRNYGYTF.

CDR3 region: CASSLGDSSYGYTF. The CDR3 DNA is TGTGCCAGCAGCTTAGGGGACAGCTCTTATGGCTACACCTTC. The rearrangement links TRBV7-9 to TRBJ1-2, with 7 bases aligning to TRBD1. V lost 1 base and J lost 5; bases outside the gene matches: 4. The CDR3 is made up of 14 amino acids. Germline V gene data show CDR1 as SEHNR and CDR2 as FQNEAQ (reference sequence).

V is TRBV30 and J is TRBJ1-2; 10 nucleotides align to TRBD1. CDR3 length: 14 residues. The V and J ends lost 0 bases and 8 bases, in that order; junction bases with no gene match: 6. Germline CDR1 and CDR2: GTSNPN and SVGIG (reference sequence). The CDR3 DNA reads TGTGCCTGGAGTGTACAACGGACAGGGGGAGGCTACACCTTC. Translation gives CAWSVQRTGGGYTF.

The CDR3 DNA reads TGTGCCAGCAGCCGAGAAACTAGTCCGGGGGGCACTGAAGCTTTCTTT. Residues: CASSRETSPGGTEAFF. V and J are TRBV5-4 and TRBJ1-1, with TRBD1 as a possible D gene (5 bases). V dropped 4 bases and J dropped 4 bases, with 20 bases sitting between them. Looked up from germline, CDR1 is SGHNT and CDR2 is YYREEE (reference sequence). The CDR3 totals 16 residues. The full variable domain, rest sourced from reference TRBV5-4 and TRBJ1-1, is ETGVTQSPTHLIKTRGQQVTLRCSSQSGHNTVSWYQQALGQGPQFIFQYYREEENGRGNFPPRFSGLQFPNYSSELNVNALELDDSALYLCASSRETSPGGTEAFFGQGTRLTVV.

The chain employs TRBV4-1 and TRBJ1-5; unclear D gene. V was cut by 3 bases and J by 7 bases, with 10 bases left in between. CDR3 length: 13 residues. CDR1 and CDR2 from the germline V gene are MGHRA and YSYEKL. The CDR3 loop is CASSHQMGQPQHF. The CDR3 DNA sequence: TGCGCCAGCAGCCATCAGATGGGCCAGCCCCAGCATTTT.

This clone showed up just a few times. The genes are TRBV5-1 and TRBJ2-2; 9 nucleotides line up with TRBD1. CDR3 size: 15 residues. The ends lost 4 bases at V and 1 base at J; junction bases unmatched: 2. Germline loops: CDR1 SGHRS, CDR2 YFSETQ. CDR3 in amino acids: CASSAGQGNTGELFF. In DNA, the CDR3 is TGCGCCAGCAGCGCGGGACAGGGGAACACCGGGGAGCTGTTTTTT.

The V and J genes are TRBV6-5 and TRBJ1-6; D remains ambiguous. CDR3 length: 14 amino acids. The germline V and J ends were trimmed by 6 bases and 5 bases, with 11 bases remaining between them. CDR1 and CDR2 (germline): MNHEY, SVGAGI. In DNA form, the CDR3 reads TGTGCCAGCAGCAACGGTAGAAATAATTCACCCCTCCACTTT. Translated: CASSNGRNNSPLHF.

This clone showed up just once. The chain uses TRBV7-9 and TRBJ2-5; no clear D. V gave up 4 bases and J gave up 5 bases, with 14 bases separating them. Germline V lookup: CDR1 SEHNR, CDR2 FQNEAQ (reference sequence). This CDR3 spans 14 amino acids. The CDR3 loop reads CASSSLASVETQYF. The CDR3 DNA sequence: TGTGCCAGCAGCTCTTTAGCATCCGTGGAGACCCAGTACTTC.

The V call is TRBV5-4, the J call TRBJ2-1, with TRBD2 matching 14 bases. CDR3 length: 16 residues. Trimming at V came to 4 bases and at J to 10 bases, leaving 10 bases not matched to a gene. Germline values: CDR1 SGHNT, CDR2 YYREEE (reference sequence). The CDR3 DNA sequence: TGTGCCAGCAGCCCGAAGACTAGCGGGAGGGCCGGGGAGCAGTTCTTC. Translating gives CASSPKTSGRAGEQFF.

J is TRBJ1-2 and V is TRBV19; 9 positions agree with TRBD1. The CDR3 extends over 14 amino acids. V was clipped by 6 bases and J by 13 bases; unmatched bases: 15. CDR1 and CDR2 (germline): LNHDA, SQIVND (reference sequence). CDR3 loop: CASSPGQGFDSSTF. The CDR3, as DNA: TGTGCCAGTAGCCCCGGACAGGGGTTCGACAGTTCCACCTTC.

This clone was recorded once. The chain uses TRBV7-9 and TRBJ2-7; D is undetermined. V was shortened by 0 bases and J by 5 bases, with 8 bases between the two germline ends. The CDR3 has 13 amino acids. Germline V gene data show CDR1 as SEHNR and CDR2 as FQNEAQ (reference sequence). Written as DNA, the CDR3 is TGTGCCAGCAGCTTAGCTTCAGTCCACGAGCAGTACTTC. It yields the protein CASSLASVHEQYF.

The rearrangement uses TRBV2 and TRBJ2-3, with D possibly TRBD1 on 6 matching bases. The CDR3 sequence is 14 residues long. The germline V and J ends were trimmed by 5 bases and 4 bases, with 13 bases remaining between them. Germline V gene sequence: CDR1 SNHLY, CDR2 FYNNEI. For the CDR3, the DNA is TGTGCCAGCAGTTTACAGGGAAGGTCAGATACGCAGTATTTT. Residues: CASSLQGRSDTQYF.

This clone came up once. The J gene is TRBJ2-5, the V gene TRBV19; no clear D. From germline, CDR1 is LNHDA and CDR2 SQIVND (reference sequence). The V gene lost 7 bases and the J gene lost 2 bases, with 8 bases spanning the gap. The CDR3 is 12 amino acids. CDR3 bases: TGTGCCAGTATTGACAAACAAGAGACCCAGTACTTC. Protein product: CASIDKQETQYF.

The gene calls are TRBV28 and TRBJ1-2; the D gene is possibly TRBD1 (5 bases). Trimming cost V 6 bases and J 2 bases, with 10 bases left between them. CDR1 and CDR2 (germline): MDHEN, SYDVKM. This CDR3 has 13 residues. CDR3 sequence: CASSPGGNYGYTF. As DNA, the CDR3 is TGTGCCAGCAGCCCTGGGGGGAACTATGGCTACACCTTC.

This rearrangement joins TRBV6-2 or TRBV6-3 to TRBJ2-7, with 13 bases matching TRBD2. The CDR3 runs 16 residues. V was pared by 2 bases and J by 3 bases, with 4 bases of the junction left unmatched. Germline lookup yields CDR1 MNHEY and CDR2 SVGEGT. The chain's CDR3 is CASSYRTSGSLYEQYF. CDR3 DNA: TGTGCCAGCAGTTACCGGACTAGCGGGAGCCTCTACGAGCAGTACTTC.

V is TRBV14 and J is TRBJ1-1, with D perhaps TRBD1 (5 bases). The V end was cut by 1 base, the J end by 1 base, with 16 bases between. The CDR3 extends over 17 amino acids. The germline gives CDR1 SGHDN, CDR2 FVKESK. DNA of the CDR3: TGTGCCAGCAGCCAAGTTCGGGGGTCGGTGTGGAACACTGAAGCTTTCTTT. It translates to CASSQVRGSVWNTEAFF.

The rearrangement links TRBV6-6 to TRBJ1-1, with 8 bases identical to TRBD1. After removal of 8 bases from V and 4 bases from J, the junction contained 12 bases not matched to a gene. Germline-derived CDR1 and CDR2 are MNHNY and SVGAGI (reference sequence). The CDR3 has 15 amino acids. The CDR3 loop is CASLGAGGFGTEAFF. DNA for the CDR3: TGTGCCAGCCTAGGGGCAGGGGGCTTCGGCACTGAAGCTTTCTTT.

In its sample, this clone was seen once. The V gene is TRBV6-5, the J gene TRBJ1-1; D not certain. Trimming left V 6 bases short and J 3 bases short, with 14 bases between. Looked up from germline, CDR1 is MNHEY and CDR2 is SVGAGI. This CDR3 comprises 14 residues. CDR3 sequence: CASRTTVRYTEAFF. The CDR3 nucleotides read TGTGCCAGCAGGACAACGGTTCGGTACACTGAAGCTTTCTTT.

V usage is TRBV7-9 and J usage is TRBJ1-1; a weak D match, TRBD1 (5 bases). Trimming took off 1 base at V and 7 bases at J, with 16 bases between the two ends. Germline assignment: CDR1 SEHNR and CDR2 FQNEAQ (reference sequence). CDR3 size: 15 residues. The CDR3 DNA reads TGTGCCAGCAGCTTAGATAATACAGGAAACTATGAAGCTTTCTTT. It codes for CASSLDNTGNYEAFF. Full variable domain (remainder filled in from reference TRBV7-9 and TRBJ1-1): DTGVSQNPRHKITKRGQNVTFRCDPISEHNRLYWYRQTLGQGPEFLTYFQNEAQLEKSRLLSDRFSAERPKGSFSTLEIQRTEQGDSAMYLCASSLDNTGNYEAFFGQGTRLTVV.

This clone was observed a few times. The chain couples TRBV7-2 to TRBJ1-2; 10 bases match TRBD1. The germline CDR1 and CDR2 sequences are SGHTA and FQGNSA. This CDR3 region has 16 residues. The J segment lost 8 bases and the V segment lost 4 bases, leaving 13 bases of the junction unmatched. The CDR3 region has the DNA TGTGCCAGCAGCTCGAGGGACAGGGGAGCGGTAGGCGGCTACACCTTC. It is translated as CASSSRDRGAVGGYTF.

The count of this clone is one. J is TRBJ2-4 and V is TRBV4-2; TRBD1 matches at 8 bases. J was trimmed by 1 base and V by 3 bases; bases with no gene match: 2. CDR1 and CDR2 from the germline V gene are LGHNA and YNFKEQ. The CDR3 covers 15 residues. The chain's CDR3 is CASSHGQGAKNIQYF. CDR3 bases: TGTGCCAGCAGCCATGGACAGGGCGCCAAAAACATTCAGTACTTC.